This passage covers 15 T cell receptor beta chains from one sample sequenced in a study of T cells expressing NK-cell markers (dated by TCRdb to between 2020 and 2021). The library was obtained by 5' RACE. The instrument given in TCRdb is Illumina HiSeq 2000. TCRdb reprocessed the reads; each CDR3 protein sequence makes one entry, and DNA is unavailable. The sample's table covers 140,000 or so distinct CDR3 sequences. The ten largest account for about 12% of the sample. The sequenced sample consisted of blood T cells: a sorted CD56 or NKG2C T cell subset, CD4+ or CD8+ T cells, or bulk PBMC T cells (not recorded which). All receptors come from a man between 18 and 29 years old in good health. Donor details come from another sample of the same person, matched by shared clones.

The chain combines TRBV2 with TRBJ2-5; the TRBD1 assignment by TCRdb is unverifiable without DNA. Germline assignment: CDR1 SNHLY and CDR2 FYNNEI. The CDR3 totals 15 residues. The CDR3 spells CASSEGSTGIETQYF.

The CDR3 spells CSVGNRGEQYF. V usage is TRBV29-1 and J usage is TRBJ2-7; the TCRdb call, TRBD1, lacks DNA for checking. The CDR3 covers 11 residues. The germline CDR1 and CDR2 sequences are SQVTM and ANQGSEA.

The genes are TRBV5-6 and TRBJ2-2; TCRdb outputs TRBD2, but without DNA this stays unchecked. CDR1 and CDR2 (germline): SGHDT, YYEEEE. This CDR3 contains 15 residues. The CDR3 sequence is CASSLVGLLTGELFF.

This sequence joins TRBV20-1 and TRBJ2-3. Germline loops: CDR1 DFQATT, CDR2 SNEGSKA (reference sequence). This CDR3 region has 17 residues. The CDR3 sequence: CSARDQIPASPTDTQYF.

The rearrangement uses TRBV29-1 and TRBJ2-1; there is no DNA to check the TCRdb D call of TRBD1. The CDR3 contains 15 residues. Germline values: CDR1 SQVTM, CDR2 ANQGSEA. Here the CDR3 reads CSVEVVGSGYNEQFF.

This chain connects TRBV12-3 or TRBV12-4 to TRBJ1-2; TCRdb's D call, TRBD1, is unchecked because there is no DNA. The CDR3 loop spans 12 amino acids. This CDR3 is CASSFGGRGYTF.

The gene calls are TRBV11-2 and TRBJ2-1; lacking DNA, the TRBD1 call made by TCRdb goes unchecked. The germline V gene encodes CDR1 SGHAT and CDR2 FQNNGV. This CDR3 spans 16 amino acids. This CDR3 is CASSPSTHPGYNEQFF.

V gene TRBV5-4 combines with J gene TRBJ2-1. The CDR3 sequence is 11 residues long. The germline gives CDR1 SGHNT, CDR2 YYREEE (reference sequence). CDR3 loop: CASSLYSEQFF.

V and J are TRBV5-1 and TRBJ2-1; TCRdb returns TRBD1, unconfirmable since there is no DNA. The CDR3 has 15 residues. Per the germline V gene, CDR1 is SGHRS and CDR2 is YFSETQ. This chain's CDR3 is CASSLAGQVIDEQFF.

V usage is TRBV2 and J usage is TRBJ2-3. Per the germline V gene, CDR1 is SNHLY and CDR2 is FYNNEI. This CDR3 contains 14 residues. CDR3 residues: CASSIRDRHDTQYF. Full variable domain (rest looked up from reference TRBV2 and TRBJ2-3): EPEVTQTPSHQVTQMGQEVILRCVPISNHLYFYWYRQILGQKVEFLVSFYNNEISEKSEIFDDQFSVERPDGSNFTLKIRSTKLEDSAMYFCASSIRDRHDTQYFGPGTRLTVL.

V usage is TRBV4-3 and J usage is TRBJ2-3; the TRBD1 assignment by TCRdb is unverifiable without DNA. This CDR3 spans 16 amino acids. From germline, CDR1 is LGHNA and CDR2 YSLEER. This CDR3 is CASRNGGEETTDTQYF.

The chain joins TRBV20-1 to TRBJ2-7; without DNA, the TCRdb call of TRBD1 cannot be checked. The CDR3 extends over 14 amino acids. The germline V gene has CDR1 DFQATT and CDR2 SNEGSKA (reference sequence). The CDR3 sequence: CSGSGTGTAYEQYF.

The V gene is TRBV24-1, the J gene TRBJ2-1. The CDR3 is made up of 20 amino acids. The germline gives CDR1 KGHDR, CDR2 SFDVKD. The CDR3 loop is CATSELQEGYVFRSYNEQFF.

This CDR3 reads CAISELTGSSYNEQFF. The rearrangement uses TRBV10-3 and TRBJ2-1. This CDR3 is built from 16 residues. CDR1 is ENHRY, CDR2 SYGVKD, per germline.

The chain joins TRBV18 to TRBJ2-1; TCRdb returns TRBD2, unconfirmable since there is no DNA. CDR3 length equals 17 residues. Germline lookup yields CDR1 KGHSH and CDR2 LQKENI. The CDR3 sequence: CASSSTWGEGAYNEQFF.